This T cell receptor beta chain was recorded in a study of regulatory T cells in long-lasting Graves disease. Study-level findings and limits: Persistent Graves' patients showed a TCR diversity that was lower than that of newly diagnosed ones.

Germline V gene data show CDR1 as SGHTA and CDR2 as FQGTGA. This CDR3 is 16 amino acids long. V lost 2 bases to trimming and J lost 0 bases, with 12 bases between them. The table lists this clonotype with many counts. Its cognate antigen is unknown. Building the TCR beta libraries relied on iRepertoire HTBI primers, and CDR3 regions underwent Arm-PCR. In TCRdb, the multiplex PCR reads were re-called with MiXCR into one record per CDR3 protein. Of roughly 510,000 distinct CDR3 sequences in the sample, roughly 16% were seen once. Time point noted: newly diagnosed GD, antithyroid drugs for less than 3 months. PBMC RNA served as the TCR library source. Graves' disease diagnosis followed American Thyroid Association guidelines. These data also formed part of another study, on T cells in Graves' hyperthyroidism and ophthalmopathy. In that study: An absence of ophthalmopathy progression within 18 months meant stable Graves' hyperthyroidism. The HTBI set primed first-round TCR CDR3 RT-PCR.

This clonotype was obtained from a man between 18 and 29 years old with Graves disease. Material: peripheral blood mononuclear cells (PBMCs), obtained at new diagnosis, from a patient treated with antithyroid drugs. V gene TRBV7-3 combines with J gene TRBJ2-3; D is uncertain. CDR3 in DNA: TGTGCCAGCAGCTTAGGAAGAGCACCTAGCACAGATACGCAGTATTTT. This codes for CASSLGRAPSTDTQYF.